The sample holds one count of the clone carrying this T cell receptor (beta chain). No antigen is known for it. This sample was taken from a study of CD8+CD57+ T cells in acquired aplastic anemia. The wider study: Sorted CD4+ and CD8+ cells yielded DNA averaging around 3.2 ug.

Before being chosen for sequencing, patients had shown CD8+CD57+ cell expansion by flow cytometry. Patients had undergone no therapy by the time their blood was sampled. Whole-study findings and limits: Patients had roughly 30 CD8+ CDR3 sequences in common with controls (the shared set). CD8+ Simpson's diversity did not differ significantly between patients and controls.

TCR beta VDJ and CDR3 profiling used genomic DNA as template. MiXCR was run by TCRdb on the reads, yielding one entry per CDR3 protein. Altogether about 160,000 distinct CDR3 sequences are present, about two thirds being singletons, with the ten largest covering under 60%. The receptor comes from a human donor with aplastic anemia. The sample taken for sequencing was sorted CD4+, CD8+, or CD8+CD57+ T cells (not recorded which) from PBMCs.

DNA of the CDR3: TGTGCCAGCAGCTTTTACGGGGCCTCCTACAATGAGCAGTTCTTC. Encoded protein: CASSFYGASYNEQFF. The chain is built from TRBV7-9 and TRBJ2-1; D may match TRBD1 or TRBD2 (5 bases each). CDR1 is SEHNR, CDR2 FQNEAQ, per germline (reference sequence). The CDR3 contains 15 residues. V was trimmed by 3 bases and J by 0 bases, leaving 9 bases between them.